The clone carrying this TCR beta chain was seen at least ten times. TCRdb passed the 5' RACE reads through MiXCR, listing each CDR3 protein once. Here the sample spans fewer than 250,000 distinct CDR3 sequences, 8% to 11% being singletons. The sample is drawn from a study of CD8 T cells in ankylosing spondylitis. Looked up from germline, CDR1 is ENHRY and CDR2 is SYGVKD. Trimming cost V 11 bases and J 0 bases, with 11 bases left between them. The CDR3 is 12 residues long. This receptor was taken from a male donor with ankylosing spondylitis or in good health (not recorded which). Sequencing was carried out using blood, either unsorted or a sorted T cell fraction (not recorded which). The chain carries TRBV10-3 and TRBJ2-7, with a possible D match to TRBD1 (6 bases). As DNA, the CDR3 is TGTGCCTCAACACAGGGCTCCTACGAGCAGTACTTC. Its translation: CASTQGSYEQYF.